Detailed here is one T cell receptor beta chain. The antigen is unknown. Germline V CDR1 and CDR2: SGHTA, FQGNSA. The CDR3 has 14 amino acids. V lost 5 bases, J lost 2 bases, and 12 bases lay in between. Combining a sample-barcoded 5' primer with a J-beta primer mix, a second PCR ran for roughly 6 to 12 cycles. No fewer than 2.5 million CDR3-containing paired-end reads came from each sample. Each CDR3 protein is one row after TCRdb ran MiXCR on the 5' RACE reads. Among approximately 1.5 million distinct CDR3 sequences listed, about 45% were seen once. This entry belongs to a study of blood T cells in healthy people across ages. Peripheral blood, about 10 milliliters per donor, was collected. Study-level results: Relative to aged donors, long-lived donors carried more naive CD4+ cells and displayed higher diversity.

The chain links TRBV7-2 to TRBJ1-1; D not resolved. Specimen: blood. This clonotype originated in a woman younger than 30 in good health. The CDR3 loop is CASSPRQINTEAFF. The CDR3 DNA reads TGTGCCAGCAGCCCACGACAAATTAACACTGAAGCTTTCTTT.